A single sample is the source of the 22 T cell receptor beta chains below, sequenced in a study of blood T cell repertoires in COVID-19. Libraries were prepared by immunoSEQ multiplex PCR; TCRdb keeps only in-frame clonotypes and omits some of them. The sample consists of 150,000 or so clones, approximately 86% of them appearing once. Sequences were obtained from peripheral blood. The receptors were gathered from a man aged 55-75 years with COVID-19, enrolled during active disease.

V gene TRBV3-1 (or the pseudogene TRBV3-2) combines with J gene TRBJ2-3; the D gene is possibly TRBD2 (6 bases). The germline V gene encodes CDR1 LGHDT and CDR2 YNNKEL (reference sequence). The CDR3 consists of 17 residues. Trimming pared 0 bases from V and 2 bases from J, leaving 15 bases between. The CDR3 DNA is TGTGCCAGCAGCCAAGACCGGCGTAGCGGTACCACAGATACGCAGTATTTT. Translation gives CASSQDRRSGTTDTQYF.

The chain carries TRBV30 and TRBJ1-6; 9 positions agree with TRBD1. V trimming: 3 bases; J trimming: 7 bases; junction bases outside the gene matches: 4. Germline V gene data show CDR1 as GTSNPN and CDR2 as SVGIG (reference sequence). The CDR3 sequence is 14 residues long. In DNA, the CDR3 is TGTGCCTGGAGGAGGGACAGGGTCAATTCACCCCTCCACTTT. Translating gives CAWRRDRVNSPLHF.

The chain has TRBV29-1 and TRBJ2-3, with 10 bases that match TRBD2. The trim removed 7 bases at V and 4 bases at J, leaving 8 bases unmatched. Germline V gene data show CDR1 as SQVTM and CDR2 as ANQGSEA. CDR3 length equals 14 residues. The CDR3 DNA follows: TGCAGCGCCTTTAGCGGGAGGAGGTCAGATACGCAGTATTTT. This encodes CSAFSGRRSDTQYF.

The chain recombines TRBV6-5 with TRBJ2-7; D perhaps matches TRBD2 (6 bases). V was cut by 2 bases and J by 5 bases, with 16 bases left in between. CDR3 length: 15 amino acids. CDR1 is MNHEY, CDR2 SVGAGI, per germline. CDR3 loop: CASSYLGGPRDEQYF. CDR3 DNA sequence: TGTGCCAGCAGTTACCTCGGGGGTCCAAGAGACGAGCAGTACTTC.

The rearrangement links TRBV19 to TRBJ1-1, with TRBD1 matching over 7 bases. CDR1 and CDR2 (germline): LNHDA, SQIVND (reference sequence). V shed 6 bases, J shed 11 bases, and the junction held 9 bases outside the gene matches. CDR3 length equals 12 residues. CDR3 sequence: CASRTGSGSAFF. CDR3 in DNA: TGTGCCAGTAGGACAGGGTCCGGGTCGGCTTTCTTT.

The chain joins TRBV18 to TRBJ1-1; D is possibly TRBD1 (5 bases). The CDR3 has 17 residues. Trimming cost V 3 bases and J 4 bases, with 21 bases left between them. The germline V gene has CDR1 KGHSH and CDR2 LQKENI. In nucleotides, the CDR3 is TGTGCCAGCTCACCGGGGGGAAGCGGAAGTGGGGGCACTGAAGCTTTCTTT. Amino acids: CASSPGGSGSGGTEAFF.

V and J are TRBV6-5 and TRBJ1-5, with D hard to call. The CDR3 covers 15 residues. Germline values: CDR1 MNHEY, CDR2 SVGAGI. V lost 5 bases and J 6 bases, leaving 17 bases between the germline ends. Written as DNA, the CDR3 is TGTGCCAGCAGTCCATCGTCGGGGAGTGGTCAGCCCCAGCATTTT. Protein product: CASSPSSGSGQPQHF.

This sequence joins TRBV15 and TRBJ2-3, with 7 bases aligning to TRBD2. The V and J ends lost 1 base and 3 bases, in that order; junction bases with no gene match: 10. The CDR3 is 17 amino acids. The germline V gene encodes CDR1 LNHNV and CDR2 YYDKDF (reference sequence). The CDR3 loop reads CATSRVLAAKMTDTQYF. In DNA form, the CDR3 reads TGTGCCACCAGCAGAGTCCTAGCGGCAAAGATGACAGATACGCAGTATTTT. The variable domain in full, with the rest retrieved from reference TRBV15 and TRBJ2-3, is DAMVIQNPRYQVTQFGKPVTLSCSQTLNHNVMYWYQQKSSQAPKLLFHYYDKDFNNEADTPDNFQSRRPNTSFCFLDIRSPGLGDTAMYLCATSRVLAAKMTDTQYFGPGTRLTVL.

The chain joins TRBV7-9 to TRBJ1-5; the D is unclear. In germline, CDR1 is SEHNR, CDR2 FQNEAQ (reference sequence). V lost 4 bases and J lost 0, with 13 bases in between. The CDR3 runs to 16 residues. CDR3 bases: TGTGCCAGCAGCTCGACTGGAGGCGGTAGCAATCAGCCCCAGCATTTT. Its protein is CASSSTGGGSNQPQHF. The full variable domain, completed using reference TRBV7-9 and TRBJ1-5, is DTGVSQNPRHKITKRGQNVTFRCDPISEHNRLYWYRQTLGQGPEFLTYFQNEAQLEKSRLLSDRFSAERPKGSFSTLEIQRTEQGDSAMYLCASSSTGGGSNQPQHFGDGTRLSIL.

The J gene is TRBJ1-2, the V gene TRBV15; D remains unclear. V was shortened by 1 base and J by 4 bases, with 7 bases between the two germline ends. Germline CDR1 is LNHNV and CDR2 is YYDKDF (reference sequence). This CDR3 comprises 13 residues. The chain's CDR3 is CATSRGGGYGYTF. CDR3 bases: TGTGCCACCAGCAGAGGAGGAGGCTATGGCTACACCTTC.

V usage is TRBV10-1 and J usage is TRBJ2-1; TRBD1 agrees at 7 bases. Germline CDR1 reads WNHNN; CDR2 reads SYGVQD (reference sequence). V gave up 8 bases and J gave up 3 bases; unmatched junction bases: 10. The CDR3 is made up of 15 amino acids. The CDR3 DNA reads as TGCGCCAGCTATATACAGGGGCGCCTCTACAATGAGCAGTTCTTC. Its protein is CASYIQGRLYNEQFF.

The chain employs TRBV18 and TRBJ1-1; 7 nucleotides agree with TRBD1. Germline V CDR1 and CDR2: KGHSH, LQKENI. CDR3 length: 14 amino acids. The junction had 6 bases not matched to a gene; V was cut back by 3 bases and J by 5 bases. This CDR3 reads CASSPTQGGTEAFF. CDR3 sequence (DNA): TGTGCCAGCTCACCGACTCAGGGGGGAACTGAAGCTTTCTTT.

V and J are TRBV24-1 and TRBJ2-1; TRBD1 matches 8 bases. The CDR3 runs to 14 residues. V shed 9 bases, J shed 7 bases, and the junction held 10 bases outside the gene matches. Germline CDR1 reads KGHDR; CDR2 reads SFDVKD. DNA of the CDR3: TGTGCCACCCATGACAGGGGAGGAGGGAATGAGCAGTTCTTC. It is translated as CATHDRGGGNEQFF.

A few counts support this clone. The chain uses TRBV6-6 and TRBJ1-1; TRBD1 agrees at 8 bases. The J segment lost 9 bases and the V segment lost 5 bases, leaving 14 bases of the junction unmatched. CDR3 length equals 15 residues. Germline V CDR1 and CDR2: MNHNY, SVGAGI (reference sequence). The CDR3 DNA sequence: TGTGCCAGCAGTCCCCGCCTGGACAGGGAGATAAAAGCTTTCTTT. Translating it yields CASSPRLDREIKAFF.

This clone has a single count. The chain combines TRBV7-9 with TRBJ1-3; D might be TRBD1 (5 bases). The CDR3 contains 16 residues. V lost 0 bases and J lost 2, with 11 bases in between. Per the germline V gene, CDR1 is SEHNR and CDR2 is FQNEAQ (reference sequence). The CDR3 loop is CASSLAAGGAGNTIYF. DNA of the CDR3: TGTGCCAGCAGCTTAGCGGCGGGAGGGGCTGGAAACACCATATATTTT.

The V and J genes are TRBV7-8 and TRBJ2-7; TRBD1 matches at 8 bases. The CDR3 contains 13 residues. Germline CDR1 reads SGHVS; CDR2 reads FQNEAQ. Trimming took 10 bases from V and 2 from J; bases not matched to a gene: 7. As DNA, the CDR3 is TGTGCCACCAACCAGGACAGGGCCTACGAGCAGTACTTC. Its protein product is CATNQDRAYEQYF.

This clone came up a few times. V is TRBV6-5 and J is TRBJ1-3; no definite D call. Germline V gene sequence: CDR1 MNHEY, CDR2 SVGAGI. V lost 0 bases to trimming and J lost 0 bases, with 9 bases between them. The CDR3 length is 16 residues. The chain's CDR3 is CASSYSRTDSGNTIYF. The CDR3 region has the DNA TGTGCCAGCAGTTACTCTCGTACAGACTCTGGAAACACCATATATTTT.

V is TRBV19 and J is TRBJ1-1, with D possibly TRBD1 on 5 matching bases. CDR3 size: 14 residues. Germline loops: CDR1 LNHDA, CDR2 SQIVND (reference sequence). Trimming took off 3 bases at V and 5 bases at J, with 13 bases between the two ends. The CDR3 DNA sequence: TGTGCCAGTAGTATGGGGGGGTTGAGTACTGAAGCTTTCTTT. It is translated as CASSMGGLSTEAFF.

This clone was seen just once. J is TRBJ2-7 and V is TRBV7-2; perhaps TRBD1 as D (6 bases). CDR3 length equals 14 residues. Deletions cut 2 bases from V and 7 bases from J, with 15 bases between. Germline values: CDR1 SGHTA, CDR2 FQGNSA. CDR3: CASSLRAGAQEQYF. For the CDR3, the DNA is TGTGCCAGCAGCTTAAGGGCAGGGGCACAGGAGCAGTACTTC.

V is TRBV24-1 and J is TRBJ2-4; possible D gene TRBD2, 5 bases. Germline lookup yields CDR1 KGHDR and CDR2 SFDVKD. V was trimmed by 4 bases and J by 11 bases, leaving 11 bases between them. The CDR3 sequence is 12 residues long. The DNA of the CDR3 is TGTGCCACCAGTGACCGGACGGGGTTTCAGTACTTC. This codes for CATSDRTGFQYF.

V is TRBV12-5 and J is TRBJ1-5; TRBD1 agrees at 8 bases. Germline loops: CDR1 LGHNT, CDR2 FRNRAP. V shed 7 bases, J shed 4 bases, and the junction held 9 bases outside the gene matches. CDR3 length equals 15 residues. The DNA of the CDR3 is TGTGCTAGTGCCAGGACAGGGTGGGATAATCAGCCCCAGCATTTT. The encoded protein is CASARTGWDNQPQHF. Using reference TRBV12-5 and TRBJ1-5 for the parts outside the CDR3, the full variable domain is DARVTQTPRHKVTEMGQEVTMRCQPILGHNTVFWYRQTMMQGLELLAYFRNRAPLDDSGMPKDRFSAEMPDATLATLKIQPSEPRDSAVYFCASARTGWDNQPQHFGDGTRLSIL.

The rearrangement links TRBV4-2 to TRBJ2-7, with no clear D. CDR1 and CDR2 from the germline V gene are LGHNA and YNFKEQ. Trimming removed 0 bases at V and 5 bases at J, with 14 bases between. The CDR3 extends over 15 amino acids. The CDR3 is CASSQERHENDEQYF. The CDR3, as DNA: TGTGCCAGCAGCCAAGAACGACACGAAAATGACGAGCAGTACTTC.